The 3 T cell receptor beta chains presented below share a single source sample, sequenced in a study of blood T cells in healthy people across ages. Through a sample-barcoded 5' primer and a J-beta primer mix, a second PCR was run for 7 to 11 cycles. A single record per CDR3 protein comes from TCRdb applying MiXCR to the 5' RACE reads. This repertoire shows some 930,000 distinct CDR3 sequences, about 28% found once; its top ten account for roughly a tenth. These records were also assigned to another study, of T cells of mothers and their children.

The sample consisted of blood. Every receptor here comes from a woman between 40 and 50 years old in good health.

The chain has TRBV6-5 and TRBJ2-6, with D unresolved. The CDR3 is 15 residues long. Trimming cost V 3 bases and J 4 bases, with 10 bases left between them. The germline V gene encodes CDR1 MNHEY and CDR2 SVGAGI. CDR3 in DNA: TGTGCCAGCAGTTATCTGTCGTACGGGGCCAACGTCCTGACTTTC. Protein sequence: CASSYLSYGANVLTF.

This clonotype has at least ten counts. As DNA, the CDR3 is TGTGCCAGCTCACCACCCAACGGCGGGCCGGCGGTTGAGCAGTACTTC. Translating it yields CASSPPNGGPAVEQYF. The chain joins TRBV18 to TRBJ2-7, with D perhaps TRBD2 (5 bases). The CDR3 has 16 residues. The germline CDR1 and CDR2 sequences are KGHSH and LQKENI. With 0 bases removed from V and 7 bases from J, the gap between germline ends came to 19 bases.

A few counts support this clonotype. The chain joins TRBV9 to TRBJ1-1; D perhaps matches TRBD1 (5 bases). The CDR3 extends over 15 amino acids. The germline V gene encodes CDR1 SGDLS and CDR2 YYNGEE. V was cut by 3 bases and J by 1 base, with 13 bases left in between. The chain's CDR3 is CASSDSGRANTEAFF. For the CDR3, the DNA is TGTGCCAGCAGCGACTCCGGCAGGGCGAACACTGAAGCTTTCTTT.